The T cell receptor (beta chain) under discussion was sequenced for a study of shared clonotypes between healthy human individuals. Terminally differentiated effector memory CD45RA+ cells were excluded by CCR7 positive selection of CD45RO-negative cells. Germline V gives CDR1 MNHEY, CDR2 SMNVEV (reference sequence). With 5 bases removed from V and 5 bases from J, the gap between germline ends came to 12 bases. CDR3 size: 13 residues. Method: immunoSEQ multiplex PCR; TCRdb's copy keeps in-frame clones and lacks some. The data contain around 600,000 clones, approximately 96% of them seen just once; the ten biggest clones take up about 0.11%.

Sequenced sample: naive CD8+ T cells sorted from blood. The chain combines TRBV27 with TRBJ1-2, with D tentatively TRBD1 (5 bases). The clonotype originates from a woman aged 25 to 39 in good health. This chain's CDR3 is CASSLTPGYGYTF. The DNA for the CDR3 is TGTGCCAGCAGTCTCACCCCAGGGTATGGCTACACCTTC.